This TCR beta chain was sequenced for a study of blood T cell repertoires in COVID-19. Study overall: Acute-phase and convalescent COVID-19 samples originated in the United States, Italy and Spain. From T cells, B-cell-depleted T cells, or PBMCs came the material, which was cDNA or gDNA.

Enrollment of patients from Seattle took place during active infection, with longitudinal follow-up. J gave up 8 bases and V 4 bases, and 13 bases lay outside the gene matches. The V gene's germline CDR1 is KGHSH and CDR2 LQKENI. This CDR3 contains 15 residues. Original data processing: Estimation of nucleated cell counts was performed using reference gene primer amplification. Data came from immunoSEQ multiplex PCR; TCRdb stores just in-frame clones and leaves some out. D and trimming come from the DNA, and the V and J calls and clone size come from that table. The table includes about 160,000 clones, about 90% detected once.

What was sequenced was peripheral blood. The chain links TRBV18 to TRBJ1-2, with 7 bases matching TRBD1. The TCR originated in a man in his thirties or forties with COVID-19, enrolled during active disease. CDR3 sequence reads: CASSLPGQPYMGYTF. The CDR3 bases are TGTGCCAGCTCACTCCCGGGACAGCCCTACATGGGCTACACCTTC.